This T cell receptor (beta chain) emerged from a study of blood T cell repertoires in COVID-19. J lost 3 bases, V lost 6 bases, and 11 bases had no gene match. The germline V gene encodes CDR1 MDHEN and CDR2 SYDVKM. The CDR3 is made up of 16 amino acids. Generated by immunoSEQ multiplex PCR, the TCRdb table keeps only in-frame clones and is missing some. The sample comprises 250,000 or so clones, about nine tenths of which are singletons, and approximately 2.6% rests with the top ten. This clonotype was sampled from a man aged 25 to 40 with COVID-19, enrolled during active disease. The sequenced material came from peripheral blood. This chain joins TRBV28 and TRBJ2-5, with 9 bases identical to TRBD1. This CDR3 reads CASSLGTGLNEETQYF. The DNA of the CDR3 is TGTGCCAGCAGCCTAGGGACAGGGCTGAATGAAGAGACCCAGTACTTC.